One sample yielded the 5 T cell receptor beta chains listed below, sequenced in a study of regulatory T cells in long-lasting Graves disease. Time point reported: newly diagnosed GD, antithyroid drugs for less than 3 months. Researchers made the TCR library from RNA that was extracted from PBMCs. With iRepertoire HTBI primers and Arm-PCR of CDR3 regions, TCR beta libraries were built. Using its own MiXCR run on the multiplex PCR reads, TCRdb lists one record per CDR3 protein. Here the sample spans roughly 610,000 distinct CDR3 sequences, roughly 16% being singletons. The sample was also reused in another study, on T cells in Graves' hyperthyroidism and ophthalmopathy.

Sample: peripheral blood mononuclear cells (PBMCs), taken at new diagnosis, from a patient treated with antithyroid drugs. These receptor sequences come from a man younger than 30 with Graves disease.

At least ten counts were recorded for this clonotype. V usage is TRBV20-1 and J usage is TRBJ2-5; D is uncertain. V shed 0 bases and J shed 2 bases, with 16 bases lying between them. The length of the CDR3 is 16 residues. Germline assignment: CDR1 DFQATT and CDR2 SNEGSKA (reference sequence). CDR3 sequence: CSARDFARPPQETQYF. CDR3 nucleotide sequence: TGCAGTGCTAGAGATTTCGCCCGGCCGCCGCAAGAGACCCAGTACTTC.

V gene TRBV6-1 combines with J gene TRBJ2-3; TRBD2 matches 9 bases. From germline, CDR1 is MNHNS and CDR2 SASEGT. V shed 3 bases and J 5 bases; nucleotides not matched to a gene: 3. CDR3 size: 14 residues. CDR3 DNA sequence: TGTGCCAGCAGTGAGTTACTAGCGGGAGATACGCAGTATTTT. Translated: CASSELLAGDTQYF.

The chain links TRBV7-2 to TRBJ2-7; 8 bases map to TRBD2. J lost 4 bases, V lost 1 base, and 12 bases had no gene match. The CDR3 consists of 17 residues. Germline V lookup: CDR1 SGHTA, CDR2 FQGNSA. The CDR3 bases are TGTGCCAGCAGCTTAGGATTCGGTAGCGGGGATTTATACGAGCAGTACTTC. Encoded protein: CASSLGFGSGDLYEQYF.

This clonotype came up many times. The chain recombines TRBV2 with TRBJ2-1; 9 positions agree with TRBD2. The CDR3 has 14 amino acids. The germline V gene has CDR1 SNHLY and CDR2 FYNNEI. J was trimmed by 6 bases and V by 6 bases; bases with no gene match: 6. The CDR3 spells CASRAGTSFNEQFF. DNA for the CDR3: TGTGCCAGCAGGGCCGGGACTAGCTTCAATGAGCAGTTCTTC.

This clonotype occurred many times. V is TRBV11-2 and J is TRBJ1-1, with D hard to call. V lost 6 bases and J 1 base, leaving 9 bases between the germline ends. This CDR3 contains 13 residues. Germline lookup yields CDR1 SGHAT and CDR2 FQNNGV. The CDR3 reads CASSLVENTEAFF. CDR3 bases: TGTGCCAGCAGTTTGGTTGAGAACACTGAAGCTTTCTTT.